Each of the 32 T cell receptor beta chains below was sequenced from the same sample in a study of cytomegalovirus exposure and HLA in healthy donors. The primer mix had 60 Vbeta and 13 Jbeta primers. Method: immunoSEQ multiplex PCR; TCRdb's copy keeps in-frame clones and lacks some. The repertoire has about 140,000 clones, roughly 70% of them found once; the top ten carry around 3.1%. The sequenced sample was PBMCs. These TCRs come from a male donor in good health and CMV-seronegative.

The rearrangement joins TRBV11-2 to TRBJ2-7, with 12 bases matching TRBD1. The V gene end was trimmed by 4 bases and the J gene end by 4 bases; junction bases not matched to a gene: 5. The CDR3 sequence is 15 residues long. Germline V gene data show CDR1 as SGHAT and CDR2 as FQNNGV. The CDR3 protein is CASSSRDRGQYEQYF. Here the CDR3 DNA reads TGTGCCAGCAGCTCAAGGGACAGGGGGCAGTACGAGCAGTACTTC.

This clone was seen only a few times. The CDR3: CASSIWPGELFF. In DNA, the CDR3 is TGTGCCAGTAGTATTTGGCCCGGGGAGCTGTTTTTT. This chain links TRBV19 with TRBJ2-2; D is unresolved. CDR1 LNHDA and CDR2 SQIVND come from the germline V gene (reference sequence). The CDR3 covers 12 residues. Between the trimmed V and J ends, which lost 3 bases and 6 bases, there was a span of 5 bases.

This clone appeared once. Here the CDR3 reads CASSQDLGVTGPLPNTEAFF. The CDR3 coding sequence is TGCGCCAGCAGCCAAGATCTTGGGGTGACAGGACCCCTTCCGAACACTGAAGCTTTCTTT. V and J are TRBV4-1 and TRBJ1-1; tentative D call: TRBD1 (6 bases). Germline CDR1 is MGHRA and CDR2 is YSYEKL. Between the trimmed V and J ends, which lost 0 bases and 1 base, there was a span of 24 bases. The CDR3 has 20 residues.

The chain links TRBV7-2 to TRBJ2-2, with 7 bases fitting TRBD2. The CDR3 is made up of 14 amino acids. The junction had 6 bases not matched to a gene; V was cut back by 5 bases and J by 6 bases. The germline V gene encodes CDR1 SGHTA and CDR2 FQGNSA. The DNA of the CDR3 is TGTGCCAGCAGCCTCCAGACTAGCCCCGGGGAGCTGTTTTTT. Translated: CASSLQTSPGELFF.

A single count supports this clone. The V and J genes are TRBV2 and TRBJ2-7, with D perhaps TRBD1 (6 bases). CDR1 SNHLY and CDR2 FYNNEI come from the germline V gene. This CDR3 has 14 residues. V gave up 6 bases and J gave up 5 bases, with 17 bases separating them. CDR3 amino acids: CASSANRDTHEQYF. In DNA, the CDR3 is TGTGCCAGCAGCGCCAACAGGGATACCCACGAGCAGTACTTC.

This sequence joins TRBV10-3 and TRBJ1-3; 12 bases line up with TRBD1. CDR3 size: 14 residues. Trimming cost V 6 bases and J 4 bases; bases outside gene matches: 1. Germline V gene lookup returns CDR1 ENHRY and CDR2 SYGVKD. CDR3 in DNA: TGTGCCATCAGGGGGACAGGGGGCGGAAACACCATATATTTT. Translation: CAIRGTGGGNTIYF.

The chain employs TRBV10-1 and TRBJ1-1; the D is unclear. CDR1 and CDR2 (germline): WNHNN, SYGVQD (reference sequence). V was cut by 2 bases and J by 5 bases, with 6 bases left in between. This CDR3 is 12 amino acids long. The CDR3 protein is CASSETFTEAFF. CDR3 coding DNA: TGCGCCAGCAGTGAGACTTTTACTGAAGCTTTCTTT.

V gene TRBV7-2 combines with J gene TRBJ2-1, with TRBD1 identical over 7 bases. The V gene end was trimmed by 5 bases and the J gene end by 6 bases; junction bases not matched to a gene: 4. There are 13 residues in the CDR3. Germline V gene data show CDR1 as SGHTA and CDR2 as FQGNSA. CDR3 protein: CASSGQALNEQFF. In nucleotides, the CDR3 is TGTGCCAGCAGCGGACAGGCCCTCAATGAGCAGTTCTTC.

This clone has a handful of counts. The V and J genes are TRBV6-5 and TRBJ2-1; D not resolved. Germline assignment: CDR1 MNHEY and CDR2 SVGAGI. The V and J ends lost 3 bases and 0 bases respectively, with 12 bases between them. This CDR3 comprises 16 residues. The CDR3 is CASSYNLRSSYNEQFF. The CDR3, as DNA: TGTGCCAGCAGTTATAACCTTAGAAGCTCCTACAATGAGCAGTTCTTC.

V usage is TRBV6-6 and J usage is TRBJ2-1, with 8 positions matching TRBD2. Germline CDR1 is MNHNY and CDR2 is SVGAGI (reference sequence). J was trimmed by 2 bases and V by 8 bases; bases with no gene match: 5. The CDR3 length is 14 residues. CDR3 amino acids: CASRIGGAYNEQFF. In DNA, the CDR3 is TGTGCCAGCCGGATCGGGGGGGCCTACAATGAGCAGTTCTTC.

The rearrangement uses TRBV30 and TRBJ1-3, with TRBD1 matching 7 bases. The germline V gene has CDR1 GTSNPN and CDR2 SVGIG (reference sequence). This CDR3 has 14 residues. J was trimmed by 3 bases and V by 1 base; bases with no gene match: 3. CDR3 protein: CAWSEGALGNTIYF. CDR3 nucleotide sequence: TGTGCCTGGAGTGAGGGGGCCCTTGGAAACACCATATATTTT.

The chain joins TRBV18 to TRBJ1-1; possibly TRBD1 for D (5 bases). Germline V CDR1 and CDR2: KGHSH, LQKENI. Trimming pared 4 bases from V and 7 bases from J, leaving 25 bases between. The length of the CDR3 is 17 residues. CDR3 residues: CASSLGLAGTGADEAFF. As DNA, the CDR3 is TGTGCCAGCTCACTCGGCCTAGCCGGGACTGGGGCCGATGAAGCTTTCTTT.

The rearrangement joins TRBV13 to TRBJ1-2; D possibly corresponds to TRBD1 (5 bases). The CDR3 has 14 residues. Germline-derived CDR1 and CDR2 are PRHDT and FYEKMQ (reference sequence). V gave up 10 bases and J gave up 5 bases, with 20 bases separating them. The CDR3 region is CATLQDPPSYGYTF. The CDR3 nucleotides read TGTGCCACCTTACAGGACCCCCCGTCGTATGGCTACACCTTC.

The chain carries TRBV27 and TRBJ1-5; D gene ambiguous. The CDR3 extends over 13 amino acids. Germline V lookup: CDR1 MNHEY, CDR2 SMNVEV (reference sequence). The V end was cut by 2 bases, the J end by 3 bases, with 5 bases between. DNA for the CDR3: TGTGCCAGCAGTTTAGGCCTCAATCAGCCCCAGCATTTT. It codes for CASSLGLNQPQHF.

The chain has TRBV4-1 and TRBJ2-3, with D uncertain. There are 14 residues in the CDR3. Trimming took off 2 bases at V and 4 bases at J, with 10 bases between the two ends. Germline CDR1 MGHRA, CDR2 YSYEKL. The CDR3 region is CASSQSPGSDTQYF. The CDR3, as DNA: TGCGCCAGCAGCCAATCCCCGGGTTCAGATACGCAGTATTTT.

The CDR3 sequence is CASLRRGSGNTIYF. As DNA, the CDR3 is TGTGCCAGCCTCCGTAGGGGCTCTGGAAACACCATATATTTT. The rearrangement joins TRBV12-1 to TRBJ1-3; TRBD1, the D gene given by the table, was not confirmed from the DNA. TRBV12-1 is given as a pseudogene. CDR3 size: 14 residues.

This clone was detected only a few times. V and J are TRBV7-9 and TRBJ2-5, with 8 bases that match TRBD1. Looked up from germline, CDR1 is SEHNR and CDR2 is FQNEAQ (reference sequence). Germline trimming cut 7 bases from V and 4 bases from J; bases unmatched to any gene: 5. The CDR3 covers 13 residues. The CDR3 region is CASIATGGETQYF. The CDR3 bases are TGTGCCAGCATCGCCACAGGGGGAGAGACCCAGTACTTC.

The V and J genes are TRBV28 and TRBJ2-7; D perhaps matches TRBD2 (6 bases). V was pared by 6 bases and J by 3 bases, with 15 bases between. Germline assignment: CDR1 MDHEN and CDR2 SYDVKM. This CDR3 is built from 14 residues. The CDR3 DNA follows: TGTGCCAGCAGCTCCGCCGCGGGGATCTACGAGCAGTACTTC. Its translation: CASSSAAGIYEQYF.

The rearrangement uses TRBV7-3 and TRBJ2-5; the match to TRBD1 covers 7 bases. Germline CDR1 reads SGHTA; CDR2 reads FQGTGA. Trimming removed 0 bases from V and 2 bases from J; junction bases left unmatched: 6. The CDR3 runs to 16 residues. DNA of the CDR3: TGTGCCAGCAGCTTAACAGGACAGGCCCTACAAGAGACCCAGTACTTC. Protein sequence: CASSLTGQALQETQYF.

This chain links TRBV9 with TRBJ2-3, with 9 bases lining up with TRBD1. From germline, CDR1 is SGDLS and CDR2 YYNGEE. The J segment lost 4 bases and the V segment lost 4 bases, leaving 7 bases of the junction unmatched. The CDR3 sequence is 15 residues long. The CDR3 DNA is TGTGCCAGCAGCACCGAAGGGGACAGGGCAGATACGCAGTATTTT. Translation: CASSTEGDRADTQYF.

This clone has only a few counts. The chain is built from TRBV29-1 and TRBJ2-3, with TRBD1 as a possible D gene (5 bases). The CDR3 contains 13 residues. The V and J ends lost 7 bases and 1 base respectively, with 12 bases between them. Germline lookup yields CDR1 SQVTM and CDR2 ANQGSEA. DNA for the CDR3: TGCAGCGGGAGTTCCAGGGGCACAGATACGCAGTATTTT. This sequence encodes CSGSSRGTDTQYF.

This chain connects TRBV5-1 to TRBJ1-5; maybe TRBD1 (6 bases). Germline V gene sequence: CDR1 SGHRS, CDR2 YFSETQ. The ends were cut back, 4 bases at V and 2 bases at J, with 13 bases in the middle. There are 15 residues in the CDR3. The CDR3 is CASSPFPGGNQPQHF. As DNA, the CDR3 is TGCGCCAGCAGCCCCTTTCCAGGGGGCAATCAGCCCCAGCATTTT.

V and J are TRBV30 and TRBJ1-5; D not certain. Germline values: CDR1 GTSNPN, CDR2 SVGIG (reference sequence). V lost 1 base to trimming and J lost 4 bases, with 8 bases between them. The CDR3 has 13 amino acids. The CDR3 DNA reads TGTGCCTGGAGTGGACACCCTAATCAGCCCCAGCATTTT. Its translation is CAWSGHPNQPQHF.

This clone was observed a handful of times. V gene TRBV7-2 combines with J gene TRBJ1-1; D remains ambiguous. Germline lookup yields CDR1 SGHTA and CDR2 FQGNSA. The V end lost 2 bases, the J end lost 2 bases, and 12 bases lay between the germline ends. This CDR3 is built from 15 residues. This chain's CDR3 is CASSLSVGGNTEAFF. Written as DNA, the CDR3 is TGTGCCAGCAGCTTATCAGTCGGAGGAAACACTGAAGCTTTCTTT.

V usage is TRBV5-1 and J usage is TRBJ2-3, with D uncertain. V dropped 2 bases and J dropped 0 bases, with 7 bases sitting between them. This CDR3 has 14 amino acids. Germline values: CDR1 SGHRS, CDR2 YFSETQ. CDR3 residues: CASSFRGSTDTQYF. The CDR3 nucleotides are TGCGCCAGCAGCTTTCGCGGAAGCACAGATACGCAGTATTTT. Full variable domain (rest looked up from reference TRBV5-1 and TRBJ2-3): KAGVTQTPRYLIKTRGQQVTLSCSPISGHRSVSWYQQTPGQGLQFLFEYFSETQRNKGNFPGRFSGRQFSNSRSEMNVSTLELGDSALYLCASSFRGSTDTQYFGPGTRLTVL.

There are a few counts of this clone. The rearrangement uses TRBV11-1 and TRBJ1-1; D not resolved. Trimming took 1 base from V and 4 from J, leaving 10 bases between them. The V gene's germline CDR1 is SGHAT and CDR2 FQDESV (reference sequence). The CDR3 is 14 amino acids. The CDR3 region has the DNA TGTGCCAGCAGCTTAGGCAGGTTTAGCACTGAAGCTTTCTTT. It encodes CASSLGRFSTEAFF.

This clone was counted once. V gene TRBV7-2 combines with J gene TRBJ2-7, with TRBD2 as a possible D gene (6 bases). The V end lost 1 base, the J end lost 2 bases, and 12 bases lay between the germline ends. CDR3 length: 15 amino acids. Germline CDR1 and CDR2: SGHTA and FQGNSA. CDR3 in amino acids: CASSLGRDVAYEQYF. As DNA, the CDR3 is TGTGCCAGCAGCTTAGGGCGGGACGTAGCCTACGAGCAGTACTTC. Complete variable domain (other parts from reference TRBV7-2 and TRBJ2-7): GAGVSQSPSNKVTEKGKDVELRCDPISGHTALYWYRQSLGQGLEFLIYFQGNSAPDKSGLPSDRFSAERTGGSVSTLTIQRTQQEDSAVYLCASSLGRDVAYEQYFGPGTRLTVT.

This chain uses TRBV7-9 with TRBJ1-1, with D hard to call. The germline V gene encodes CDR1 SEHNR and CDR2 FQNEAQ (reference sequence). CDR3 size: 13 residues. V was shortened by 4 bases and J by 3 bases, with 9 bases between the two germline ends. The CDR3 nucleotides are TGTGCCAGCAGCTACGGAGGAGACACTGAAGCTTTCTTT. Its protein product is CASSYGGDTEAFF.

The sample holds one count of this clone. This chain uses TRBV4-3 with TRBJ2-7; 9 bases fit TRBD1. Germline-derived CDR1 and CDR2 are LGHNA and YSLEER. The CDR3 contains 15 residues. J gave up 4 bases and V 2 bases, and 6 bases lay outside the gene matches. The CDR3 is CASSQPGTGIYEQYF. The CDR3 DNA reads as TGCGCCAGCAGCCAACCCGGGACAGGGATTTACGAGCAGTACTTC.

This clone has only one observation. This chain uses TRBV5-1 with TRBJ2-4, with TRBD1 matching over 7 bases. Germline V gene data show CDR1 as SGHRS and CDR2 as YFSETQ. Germline trimming cut 4 bases from V and 3 bases from J; bases unmatched to any gene: 4. The CDR3 has 14 amino acids. CDR3 protein: CASSPRQGKNIQYF. In DNA, the CDR3 is TGCGCCAGCAGCCCCCGACAGGGCAAAAACATTCAGTACTTC.

This clone was seen more than once but under ten times. The chain recombines TRBV19 with TRBJ1-5; weak D call: TRBD1 (6 bases). This CDR3 has 14 residues. The germline V and J ends were trimmed by 7 bases and 3 bases, with 13 bases remaining between them. CDR1 LNHDA and CDR2 SQIVND come from the germline V gene (reference sequence). CDR3 coding DNA: TGTGCCAGTAATAGGGGGGGGTTCAATCAGCCCCAGCATTTT. It encodes CASNRGGFNQPQHF.

This rearrangement joins TRBV9 to TRBJ1-5; a weak D match, TRBD1 (5 bases). Trimming shortened V by 0 bases and J by 7 bases, and 8 bases separated the two germline ends. In germline, CDR1 is SGDLS, CDR2 YYNGEE. The CDR3 has 13 amino acids. CDR3 residues: CASSVGTKQPQHF. DNA of the CDR3: TGTGCCAGCAGCGTAGGGACAAAGCAGCCCCAGCATTTT.